This TCR beta chain was sequenced in a study of T cell repertoires in cytomegalovirus infection. In the study overall: CMV infection plus the matching HLA type was flagged by public TCR beta signatures.

One entry per CDR3 protein results from TCRdb running MiXCR on the reads. The sample has roughly 800,000 distinct CDR3 sequences; under 35% are singletons. CDR1 SNHLY and CDR2 FYNNEI come from the germline V gene. The CDR3 contains 14 residues. The J segment lost 3 bases and the V segment lost 6 bases, leaving 6 bases of the junction unmatched. With respect to this clonotype: The antigen remains unidentified.

Study results and caveats: Cumulative public TCR beta family frequency identified carriers of CMV plus the relevant HLA.

This TCR was sampled from a human donor in good health (CMV status not recorded). Some clones in this sample may be carry-over from other donors' samples. The sequencing used cultured CD8+ T cells from PBMCs, collected from culture after CMV antigen stimulation. The gene calls are TRBV2 and TRBJ2-7, with 9 bases matching TRBD1. CDR3 residues: CASRDRGKSYEQYV. Written as DNA, the CDR3 is TGTGCCAGCAGAGACAGGGGGAAGAGCTACGAGCAGTACGTC.